This TCR beta chain was profiled in a study of neurological immune-mediated disorders. This clonotype has a count of ten or more. The CDR3 totals 15 residues. Germline loops: CDR1 MNHEY, CDR2 SVGAGI. The V and J ends lost 5 bases and 10 bases, in that order; junction bases with no gene match: 16. TCRdb reprocessed the 5' RACE reads with MiXCR, giving one entry per CDR3 protein. The sample holds 75,000 to 95,000 distinct CDR3 sequences, roughly 15% seen once. Input material: PBMCs. The chain links TRBV6-5 to TRBJ1-1; 7 nucleotides line up with TRBD1. This TCR was recovered from a woman between 35 and 50 years old in good health. In nucleotides, the CDR3 is TGTGCCAGCAGTCCCCTCGGTGAGGGGGCGGTGGGAGCTTTCTTT. It is translated as CASSPLGEGAVGAFF.